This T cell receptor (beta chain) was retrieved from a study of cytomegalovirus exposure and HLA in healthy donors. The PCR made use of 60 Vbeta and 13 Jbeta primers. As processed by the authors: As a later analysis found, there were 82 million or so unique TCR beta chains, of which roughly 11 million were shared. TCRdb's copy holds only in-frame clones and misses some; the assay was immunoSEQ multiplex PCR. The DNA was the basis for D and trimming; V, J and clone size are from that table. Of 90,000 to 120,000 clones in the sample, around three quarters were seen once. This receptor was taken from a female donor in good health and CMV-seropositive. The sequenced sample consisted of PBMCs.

The chain's CDR3 is CSVDQAGGYNEQFF. As DNA, the CDR3 is TGCAGCGTTGATCAAGCGGGAGGGTACAATGAGCAGTTCTTC. This chain joins TRBV29-1 and TRBJ2-1, with 10 bases fitting TRBD2. Germline CDR1 reads SQVTM; CDR2 reads ANQGSEA. CDR3 length: 14 residues. V was clipped by 3 bases and J by 4 bases; unmatched bases: 3.